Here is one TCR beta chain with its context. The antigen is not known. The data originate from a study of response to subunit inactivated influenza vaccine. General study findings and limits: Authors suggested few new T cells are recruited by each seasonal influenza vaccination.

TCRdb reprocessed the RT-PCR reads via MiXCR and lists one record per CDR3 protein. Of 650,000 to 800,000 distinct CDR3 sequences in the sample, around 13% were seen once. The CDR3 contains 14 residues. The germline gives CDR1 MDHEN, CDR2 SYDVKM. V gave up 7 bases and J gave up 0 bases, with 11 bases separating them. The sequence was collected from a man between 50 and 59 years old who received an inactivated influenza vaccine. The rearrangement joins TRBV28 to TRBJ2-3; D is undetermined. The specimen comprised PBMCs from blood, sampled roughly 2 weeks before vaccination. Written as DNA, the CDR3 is TGTGCCAGCACCGTCGGGCTGAGCACAGATACGCAGTATTTT. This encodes CASTVGLSTDTQYF.